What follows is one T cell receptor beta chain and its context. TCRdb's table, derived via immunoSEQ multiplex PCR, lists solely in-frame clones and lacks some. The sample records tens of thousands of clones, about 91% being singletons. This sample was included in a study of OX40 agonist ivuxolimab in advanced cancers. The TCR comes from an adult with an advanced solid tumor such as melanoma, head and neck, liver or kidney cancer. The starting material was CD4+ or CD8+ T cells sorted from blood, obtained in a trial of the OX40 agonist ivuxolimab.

This CDR3 is CASSLTTSGSAGELFF. The DNA for the CDR3 is TGTGCCAGCAGCTTAACGACTAGCGGGAGCGCCGGGGAGCTGTTTTTT. This chain uses TRBV7-3 with TRBJ2-2; 12 bases line up with TRBD2. J lost 6 bases, V lost 0 bases, and 2 bases had no gene match. Germline CDR1 and CDR2: SGHTA and FQGTGA. The CDR3 totals 16 residues.